This is a list of T cell receptor beta chains from one sample in a study of T-cell reconstitution after alpha-beta-depleted transplantation in children. One entry per CDR3 protein, called by TCRdb with MiXCR from the PCR reads. The sample gives 490,000 or so distinct CDR3 sequences, around 12% of which show up once; over 5.5% is in the top ten. The sample here was PBMCs from the stem cell graft donor, taken from the stem cell graft. The receptors originated from a human donor who donated a stem cell graft to a child with combined immunodeficiency. CDR3s include the opening cysteine and the closing phenylalanine or tryptophan. A D gene is named only where the DNA matches it firmly. Clone size is not always given. Where it is, it says once, few, many or a class for expanded clones.

TRBV13	few	TRBJ1-5	.	TGTGCCAGCAGCTACGACAGCGCTACGCCCCAGCATTTT	CASSYDSATPQHF
TRBV20-1	.	TRBJ2-1	TRBD2	TGCAGTGCTCCCCCGAAGGACCTGGGGAGACTAGCGGTTAATGAGCAGTTCTTC	CSAPPKDLGRLAVNEQFF
TRBV24-1	few	TRBJ2-1	TRBD2	TGTGCCACCAGTGATGGACTAGCGGGCCTATACAATGAGCAGTTCTTC	CATSDGLAGLYNEQFF
TRBV5-1	.	TRBJ1-1	.	TGCGCCAGCAGCTTGGTCGCAGGGGCAGTGGGAGCTTTCTTT	CASSLVAGAVGAFF
TRBV4-3	many	TRBJ2-1	TRBD2	TGCGCCAGCAGCCAAGATCGGACTAGAAGGCATGAGCAGTTCTTC	CASSQDRTRRHEQFF
TRBV5-5	few	TRBJ2-1	.	TGTGCCAGCAGCTTGTTAAGTAGTCATGAGCAGTTCTTC	CASSLLSSHEQFF
TRBV5-1	few	TRBJ2-7	.	TGCGCCAGCAGCTTGGCTAGGCTCAAACCCTACGAGCAGTACTTC	CASSLARLKPYEQYF
TRBV6-1	many	TRBJ2-5	TRBD1	TGTGCCAGCAGTGAAGAGGGGACAGCCAGGGGGACCCAGTACTTC	CASSEEGTARGTQYF
TRBV23-1	few	TRBJ2-5	.	TGCGCCAGCAGTAGGACCTACTGTCTAGAGACCCAGTACTTC	CASSRTYCLETQYF
TRBV12-3/TRBV12-4	few	TRBJ2-2	.	TGTGCCAGCAGACAGTACAGGAACACCGGGGAGCTGTTTTTT	CASRQYRNTGELFF
TRBV20-1	few	TRBJ2-6	.	TGCAGTGCTAGCGGACAAGGTGCCAACGTCCTGACTTTC	CSASGQGANVLTF
TRBV5-1	few	TRBJ2-1	.	TGCGCCAGCAGCGGGGGTAGCGGAGAACTCTCCTACAATGAGCAGTTCTTC	CASSGGSGELSYNEQFF
TRBV7-2	.	TRBJ2-7	TRBD1	TGTGCCAGCAGCTCTCCGGGACAGAGATACTCCTACGAGCAGTACTTC	CASSSPGQRYSYEQYF
TRBV12-3/TRBV12-4	few	TRBJ2-4	.	TGTGCCAGCAGCGCCGTCCAGGGTACCAAAAACATTCAGTACTTC	CASSAVQGTKNIQYF
TRBV20-1	.	TRBJ2-5	.	TGCAGTGCTAGGATGTCCGGGGGCATTCGGGAGACCCAGTACTTC	CSARMSGGIRETQYF
TRBV20-1	.	TRBJ2-1	TRBD2	TGCAGTGCTAGAGAGGATCGACTAGCGACGGGTGAGCAGTTCTTC	CSAREDRLATGEQFF
TRBV11-2	few	TRBJ2-7	TRBD2	TGTGCCAGCAGCTTTAACACGGGGGGCTCCTACGAGCAGTACTTC	CASSFNTGGSYEQYF
TRBV5-1	.	TRBJ1-2	.	TGCGCCAGCAGCGCATACCAGGGAGATGGCTACACCTTC	CASSAYQGDGYTF
TRBV25-1	few	TRBJ2-1	.	TGTGCCAGCAGTGTCCCGGGAAGGGGCAATGAGCAGTTCTTC	CASSVPGRGNEQFF
TRBV27	.	TRBJ2-4	TRBD2	TGTGCCAGCAGTTTAAGGGGCGGGGGGGCAACCAAAAACATTCAGTACTTC	CASSLRGGGATKNIQYF
TRBV5-6	few	TRBJ2-7	.	TGTGCCAGCAGCTTGGCCCCATCGAGGGAGCAGTACTTC	CASSLAPSREQYF
TRBV5-1	few	TRBJ2-5	.	TGCGCCAGCAGCCCGGGGGTATTAGAGACCCAGTACTTC	CASSPGVLETQYF
TRBV20-1	few	TRBJ2-3	.	TGCAGTGCTAGCGGGATCCCCACAGATACGCAGTATTTT	CSASGIPTDTQYF
TRBV7-9	few	TRBJ2-1	.	TGTGCCAGCAGCTTACCGAAGACTAGATGGTGGGGCAATGAGCAGTTCTTC	CASSLPKTRWWGNEQFF
TRBV7-2	many	TRBJ2-1	.	TGTGCCAGCAGCTTGAGCGGGCCCGCCTACAATGAGCAGTTCTTC	CASSLSGPAYNEQFF
TRBV29-1	.	TRBJ1-1	.	TGCAGCGTTGGAGTAGGGGTTAACACTGAAGCTTTCTTT	CSVGVGVNTEAFF
TRBV10-3	many	TRBJ2-3	.	TGTGCCATCAGTGAGTCGATAGTAGCGGTCCATACGCAGTATTTT	CAISESIVAVHTQYF
TRBV20-1	.	TRBJ1-5	.	TGCAGTGCTAGAGTGTCGGGGGGTTTTAGCAATCAGCCCCAGCATTTT	CSARVSGGFSNQPQHF
TRBV4-3	few	TRBJ2-5	TRBD2	TGCGCCAGCAGCCAAGAACTAGCGGGAGGTTGGTACCAAGAGACCCAGTACTTC	CASSQELAGGWYQETQYF
TRBV5-1	.	TRBJ2-5	.	TGCGCCAGCAGCTTAGGAGGGTTGACCCAAGAGACCCAGTACTTC	CASSLGGLTQETQYF
TRBV12-1	.	TRBJ2-5	.	TGTGCCAGCAGCTTTCTTGGGACAGGGAAAGAGACCCAGTACTTC	CASSFLGTGKETQYF
TRBV29-1	many	TRBJ2-2	TRBD2	TGCAGCGTTGAAGGCGGGGGGGGCCTCACCGGGGAGCTGTTTTTT	CSVEGGGGLTGELFF
TRBV6-2/TRBV6-3	many	TRBJ2-7	.	TGTGCCAGCAGTTACCCGGGGACGGGCTACGAGCAGTACTTC	CASSYPGTGYEQYF
TRBV10-3	many	TRBJ2-5	.	TGTGCCATCAGTGATGGGGTTCAAGAGACCCAGTACTTC	CAISDGVQETQYF
TRBV6-5	.	TRBJ2-2	TRBD1	TGTGCCAGCAGTTATGGACAGGGGTTAAGCGGGGAGCTGTTTTTT	CASSYGQGLSGELFF
TRBV4-3	many	TRBJ2-7	.	TGCGCCAGCAGCCAAGATCTGATCTACGAGCAGTACTTC	CASSQDLIYEQYF
TRBV30	.	TRBJ1-1	.	TGTGCCTGGAGTGAAGGGATTGGGGGCACTGAAGCTTTCTTT	CAWSEGIGGTEAFF
TRBV7-3	few	TRBJ2-1	.	TGTGCCAGCAGCTTAAAGGGGGGGCCGTTCAATGAGCAGTTCTTC	CASSLKGGPFNEQFF
TRBV5-1	few	TRBJ2-1	TRBD2	TGCGCCAGCAGCTGGAGGCGGGAGGGCCTGGTCTACAATGAGCAGTTCTTC	CASSWRREGLVYNEQFF
TRBV24-1	many	TRBJ2-7	TRBD2	TGTGCCACCAGTGGAGCGGGAGGTCGGGAGCAGTACTTC	CATSGAGGREQYF
TRBV4-3	many	TRBJ2-7	TRBD2	TGCGCCAGCAGCCAAGACCCCGGCGGGGGGGCGGGGGAGCAGTACTTC	CASSQDPGGGAGEQYF
TRBV20-1	few	TRBJ2-2	.	TGCAGTGCTATCCCCCCTTGGGGTTGGGCCGGGGAGCTGTTTTTT	CSAIPPWGWAGELFF
TRBV9	many	TRBJ2-3	.	TGTGCCAGCAGCGTAGGTGCGGTGGCAGATACGCAGTATTTT	CASSVGAVADTQYF
TRBV10-3	many	TRBJ1-1	.	TGTGGCGCAGGGGACACTGAAGCTTTCTTT	CGAGDTEAFF
TRBV7-6	.	TRBJ2-7	.	TGTGCCAGCAGCGATGGGGGGCCCCTAACCTACGAGCAGTACTTC	CASSDGGPLTYEQYF
TRBV4-2	many	TRBJ2-1	TRBD2	TGTGCCAGCAGCCAAGGTCAGCGGGGGGGCCTGGATGAGCAGTTCTTC	CASSQGQRGGLDEQFF
TRBV20-1	many	TRBJ2-3	TRBD2	TGCAGTGCTAGAGACGGGACTAGCGGGAGGACTAGCACAGATACGCAGTATTTT	CSARDGTSGRTSTDTQYF
TRBV24-1	.	TRBJ2-3	.	TGTGCCACCAGTGATTTGAGGAATACGCAGTATTTT	CATSDLRNTQYF
TRBV2	.	TRBJ1-5	TRBD1	TGTGCCAGCGTGGGACAGGGGTATCAGCCCCAGCATTTT	CASVGQGYQPQHF
TRBV7-2	few	TRBJ2-5	.	TGTGCCAGCAGCTTAGAACCGGGCCGCAGAGAGACCCAGTACTTC	CASSLEPGRRETQYF
TRBV12-3/TRBV12-4	many	TRBJ2-1	.	TGTGCCAGCAGTTTGTTTGGCGATTACAATGAGCAGTTCTTC	CASSLFGDYNEQFF
TRBV6-1	.	TRBJ1-1	.	TGTGCCAGCAGTCTATACCACAGGGTCACTGAAGCTTTCTTT	CASSLYHRVTEAFF
TRBV15	.	TRBJ2-7	.	TGTGCCACCAGCACTCTGGGACCCGATTACGAGCAGTACTTC	CATSTLGPDYEQYF
TRBV7-6	.	TRBJ2-6	.	TGTGCCAGCAGCCCAGACGGGGGATCCGGGGCCAACGTCCTGACTTTC	CASSPDGGSGANVLTF
TRBV7-9	few	TRBJ1-1	.	TGTGCCAGCAGCTTTACCATGAACACTGAAGCTTTCTTT	CASSFTMNTEAFF
TRBV5-1	many	TRBJ2-5	.	TGCGCCAGCAGGGAAGGGGAGACCCAGTACTTC	CASREGETQYF
TRBV12-3/TRBV12-4	.	TRBJ2-7	TRBD1	TGTGCCAGCAGTTTTGTAGACAGGGCTCTCGGGGAGCAGTACTTC	CASSFVDRALGEQYF
TRBV6-1	many	TRBJ2-1	.	TGTGCCACCGCCCTCAGGTACTTTTACAATGAGCAGTTCTTC	CATALRYFYNEQFF
TRBV25-1	.	TRBJ2-4	TRBD1	TGTGCCAGCAGTGAATCGACAGGGAAGGGGGCCAAAAACATTCAGTACTTC	CASSESTGKGAKNIQYF